This T cell receptor (beta chain) was found in a study of blood T cell repertoires in COVID-19. Study background: COVID-19 samples collected from the United States, Italy and Spain covered acute and convalescent phases. T cells, B-cell-depleted T cells, or PBMCs provided the cDNA or gDNA that served as material.

Authors' methods: Quantification of nucleated cells was approximated via reference gene primer amplification. Clones were read by immunoSEQ multiplex PCR, and TCRdb kept only the in-frame ones, dropping some. V, J and clone size derive from that table, while D and trimming were established from the DNA sequence. The sample lists about 120,000 clones, about four fifths occurring once. This clone has ten or more counts. The CDR3 loop spans 14 amino acids. Per the germline V gene, CDR1 is SGHNT and CDR2 is YYREEE (reference sequence). The J segment lost 7 bases and the V segment lost 3 bases, leaving 7 bases of the junction unmatched.

Specimen: peripheral blood. This sequence originates from a human donor in a cohort sampled during active COVID-19. The V and J genes are TRBV5-4 and TRBJ2-1; 7 bases are shared with TRBD2. The CDR3 DNA is TGTGCCAGCAGCTCGGGCGGGAGTCGGAATGAGCAGTTCTTC. Protein: CASSSGGSRNEQFF.